The present entry profiles one TCR beta chain with its context. What it binds is unknown. The data belong to a study of somatic mutations in cytotoxic T cells in rheumatoid arthritis. Study findings and constraints: Unknown were the antigen targets of the expanded CD8+ clones.

Measured with immunoSEQ multiplex PCR; TCRdb has only the in-frame clones, and not every one. The data contain 20,000 or so clones, roughly 70% of them singletons. The length of the CDR3 is 13 residues. Germline V gene sequence: CDR1 MNHNY, CDR2 SVGAGI (reference sequence). V lost 7 bases to trimming and J lost 7 bases, with 13 bases between them. The sequence came from a man between 60 and 70 years old in good health. The chain recombines TRBV6-6 with TRBJ1-4; D gene uncertain. The sequenced sample was CD8+ T cells sorted from blood. The CDR3 nucleotides are TGTGCCAGCACTGACGGGTTCATTGAAAAACTGTTTTTT. Its translation is CASTDGFIEKLFF.